This TCR beta chain was obtained from a study of CDR3 diversity in severe acne. Each CDR3 protein is one row after TCRdb ran MiXCR on the PCR reads. Of some 84,000 distinct CDR3 sequences listed, around 50% are singletons. This CDR3 region has 13 residues. The V gene lost 6 bases and the J gene lost 0 bases, with 11 bases spanning the gap. The germline gives CDR1 SQVTM, CDR2 ANQGSEA. The sequenced material came from blood. This TCR was recovered from a male donor in good health, without acne. V is TRBV29-1 and J is TRBJ1-1, with a weak D call TRBD1 (5 bases). The CDR3 nucleotides are TGCAGCGTGGGACTGACCATGAACACTGAAGCTTTCTTT. Translated, it gives CSVGLTMNTEAFF.